A single sample is the source of the 28 T cell receptor beta chains below, sequenced in a study of early T cells in non-severe SARS-CoV-2 infection. TCRdb analysed the 5' RACE reads with MiXCR anew, one entry per CDR3 protein. The table has tens of thousands of distinct CDR3 sequences, 6.6% seen once. The sample here was whole blood, taken at baseline. The receptors come from an adult who was a healthcare worker with PCR-confirmed SARS-CoV-2 infection or an uninfected control (not recorded which).

This clonotype was found many times. The chain links TRBV27 to TRBJ2-1; maybe TRBD2 (6 bases). The CDR3 length is 14 residues. The germline V and J ends were trimmed by 2 bases and 3 bases, with 8 bases remaining between them. Germline V lookup: CDR1 MNHEY, CDR2 SMNVEV (reference sequence). CDR3 protein: CASSLVGGYNEQFF. The CDR3 bases are TGTGCCAGCAGTTTAGTGGGGGGCTACAATGAGCAGTTCTTC.

The V and J genes are TRBV30 and TRBJ1-5, with no clear D. The CDR3 is 12 amino acids. CDR1 and CDR2 (germline): GTSNPN, SVGIG (reference sequence). Trimming took 2 bases from V and 4 from J, leaving 6 bases between them. CDR3: CAWSFGNQPQHF. In nucleotides, the CDR3 is TGTGCCTGGAGTTTCGGGAATCAGCCCCAGCATTTT.

The chain links TRBV29-1 to TRBJ2-3; D is undetermined. CDR1 is SQVTM and CDR2 is ANQGSEA in the germline V gene. This CDR3 has 12 residues. Trimming pared 4 bases from V and 1 base from J, leaving 6 bases between. In DNA, the CDR3 is TGCAGCGTTGTGACCGGCACAGATACGCAGTATTTT. Its translation: CSVVTGTDTQYF.

The chain has TRBV5-1 and TRBJ2-2; D perhaps matches TRBD1 (6 bases). Trimming pared 0 bases from V and 2 bases from J, leaving 11 bases between. The CDR3 covers 16 residues. Germline-derived CDR1 and CDR2 are SGHRS and YFSETQ. The CDR3 spells CASSLAGTFNTGELFF. The CDR3 DNA sequence: TGCGCCAGCAGCTTGGCCGGGACATTCAACACCGGGGAGCTGTTTTTT.

This sequence joins TRBV2 and TRBJ1-2; maybe TRBD1 (5 bases). Between the trimmed V and J ends, which lost 5 bases and 8 bases, there was a span of 18 bases. CDR1 is SNHLY and CDR2 is FYNNEI in the germline V gene. This CDR3 comprises 14 residues. DNA for the CDR3: TGTGCCAGCAGTCCCATGGGGCGTTCAAGCGGCTACACCTTC. Its protein is CASSPMGRSSGYTF.

This chain links TRBV6-1 with TRBJ1-1; D perhaps matches TRBD1 (5 bases). The germline CDR1 and CDR2 sequences are MNHNS and SASEGT. Trimming removed 6 bases at V and 3 bases at J, with 14 bases between. The CDR3 has 14 amino acids. The CDR3 here is CASRLKRGYTEAFF. The CDR3 DNA reads as TGTGCCAGCAGACTTAAACGGGGCTACACTGAAGCTTTCTTT.

There are many counts of this clonotype. V and J are TRBV10-3 and TRBJ1-1; D is undetermined. Germline V gene data show CDR1 as ENHRY and CDR2 as SYGVKD. The V and J ends lost 4 bases and 5 bases respectively, with 14 bases between them. The CDR3 runs 14 residues. The CDR3 DNA reads as TGTGCCATCAGTGTACTCGGACCGGGAACTGAAGCTTTCTTT. It encodes CAISVLGPGTEAFF.

This clonotype was counted at least ten times. CDR3 DNA sequence: TGTGCCAGCAGTTCCCCCCCGGAGACCCAGTACTTC. Translated, it gives CASSSPPETQYF. The gene calls are TRBV27 and TRBJ2-5; D unresolved. V lost 4 bases and J lost 5, with 8 bases in between. The CDR3 contains 12 residues. CDR1 is MNHEY, CDR2 SMNVEV, per germline (reference sequence).

This clonotype was observed many times. The gene calls are TRBV2 and TRBJ2-7; D perhaps matches TRBD2 (6 bases). Trimming took off 7 bases at V and 2 bases at J, with 18 bases between the two ends. CDR3 length: 15 residues. Germline CDR1 SNHLY, CDR2 FYNNEI. CDR3: CASTRGAGRPYEQYF. Written as DNA, the CDR3 is TGTGCCAGCACCCGGGGTGCGGGGCGCCCCTACGAGCAGTACTTC.

The rearrangement joins TRBV12-5 to TRBJ2-1; D is undetermined. From germline, CDR1 is LGHNT and CDR2 FRNRAP. The germline V and J ends were trimmed by 5 bases and 9 bases, with 17 bases remaining between them. The CDR3 has 14 amino acids. The CDR3 region is CASGTGALVSEQFF. Written as DNA, the CDR3 is TGTGCTAGTGGTACTGGTGCCCTAGTTAGTGAGCAGTTCTTC.

V usage is TRBV7-6 and J usage is TRBJ2-2; a possible D gene is TRBD2 (5 bases). Germline-derived CDR1 and CDR2 are SGHVS and FNYEAQ. The V gene lost 2 bases and the J gene lost 6 bases, with 10 bases spanning the gap. This CDR3 spans 14 amino acids. CDR3 nucleotide sequence: TGTGCCAGCAGCTTAATGGCTAGCTCCGGGGAGCTGTTTTTT. This gives the protein CASSLMASSGELFF.

The rearrangement links TRBV10-2 to TRBJ2-3, with D possibly being TRBD2 (6 bases). The germline V and J ends were trimmed by 10 bases and 6 bases, with 14 bases remaining between them. CDR1 is WSHSY and CDR2 is SAAADI in the germline V gene. CDR3 length: 12 amino acids. The CDR3 DNA reads as TGCGCCACCCTGGGACTCCCGGATACGCAGTATTTT. It yields the protein CATLGLPDTQYF.

This clonotype was seen more than once but under ten times. The V call is TRBV7-8, the J call TRBJ2-3; D not resolved. Deletions cut 1 base from V and 0 bases from J, with 8 bases between. The CDR3 spans 15 residues. Germline V gene lookup returns CDR1 SGHVS and CDR2 FQNEAQ. CDR3 sequence: CASSLVRLSTDTQYF. DNA for the CDR3: TGTGCCAGCAGCTTAGTTAGGCTAAGCACAGATACGCAGTATTTT. The complete variable domain, with remaining parts taken from reference TRBV7-8 and TRBJ2-3, reads GAGVSQSPRYKVAKRGQDVALRCDPISGHVSLFWYQQALGQGPEFLTYFQNEAQLDKSGLPSDRFFAERPEGSVSTLKIQRTQQEDSAVYLCASSLVRLSTDTQYFGPGTRLTVL.

This clonotype was seen a handful of times. DNA of the CDR3: TGTGCCAGCAGCCCCCCGAACAGTAAGCTCTACGAGCAGTACTTC. It encodes CASSPPNSKLYEQYF. The chain couples TRBV7-2 to TRBJ2-7; D not certain. In germline, CDR1 is SGHTA, CDR2 FQGNSA. The CDR3 length is 15 residues. V shed 5 bases and J shed 3 bases, with 17 bases lying between them.

The table lists this clonotype with many counts. The rearrangement uses TRBV14 and TRBJ1-2, with D perhaps matching TRBD1 (5 bases). Germline values: CDR1 SGHDN, CDR2 FVKESK. This CDR3 spans 12 amino acids. V lost 4 bases and J lost 4, with 7 bases in between. CDR3 protein: CASSRDVYGYTF. In DNA, the CDR3 is TGTGCCAGCAGCCGGGACGTCTATGGCTACACCTTC.

At least ten counts were recorded for this clonotype. The rearrangement links TRBV12-3 or TRBV12-4 to TRBJ2-5; tentatively, D is TRBD2 (5 bases). CDR3 length: 14 amino acids. Trimming shortened V by 8 bases and J by 4 bases, and 17 bases separated the two germline ends. CDR3 DNA sequence: TGTGCCAGCGGCCTCGGGGTGACGGGAGAGACCCAGTACTTC. This sequence encodes CASGLGVTGETQYF.

This clonotype showed up just a few times. The chain combines TRBV4-3 with TRBJ1-6, with D possibly matching TRBD1 (6 bases). Per the germline V gene, CDR1 is LGHNA and CDR2 is YSLEER. This CDR3 spans 20 amino acids. The V and J ends lost 0 bases and 2 bases respectively, with 20 bases between them. In DNA form, the CDR3 reads TGCGCCAGCAGCCAAGATGTAGAGGGGGGGGAAGAAACCTATAATTCACCCCTCCACTTT. Its translation is CASSQDVEGGEETYNSPLHF.

This clonotype was detected ten times or more. The CDR3: CASSARTGGNQPQHF. The CDR3, as DNA: TGTGCCAGCAGCGCCAGGACAGGGGGCAATCAGCCCCAGCATTTT. The V and J genes are TRBV7-2 and TRBJ1-5; 9 bases are a match to TRBD1. The germline gives CDR1 SGHTA, CDR2 FQGNSA. The V segment lost 5 bases and the J segment 2 bases; nucleotides outside the gene matches: 4. This CDR3 contains 15 residues.

This clonotype was recorded many times. The chain joins TRBV4-3 to TRBJ2-7; 8 bases align to TRBD1. Germline values: CDR1 LGHNA, CDR2 YSLEER. The ends lost 2 bases at V and 2 bases at J; junction bases unmatched: 5. The CDR3 extends over 15 amino acids. CDR3 sequence reads: CASSQLTGETYEQYF. In DNA form, the CDR3 reads TGCGCCAGCAGCCAACTGACAGGGGAGACCTACGAGCAGTACTTC.

The CDR3 here is CASSPRQGAIRNSPLHF. DNA for the CDR3: TGTGCCAGCAGTCCCCGGCAGGGGGCAATTAGGAATTCACCCCTCCACTTT. The chain uses TRBV27 and TRBJ1-6; the match to TRBD1 covers 8 bases. CDR3 size: 17 residues. V shed 5 bases and J 7 bases; nucleotides not matched to a gene: 13. The germline CDR1 and CDR2 sequences are MNHEY and SMNVEV (reference sequence).

This chain uses TRBV13 with TRBJ2-3, with 8 bases fitting TRBD2. This CDR3 region has 16 residues. Germline CDR1 reads PRHDT; CDR2 reads FYEKMQ (reference sequence). V gave up 3 bases and J gave up 5 bases; unmatched junction bases: 10. Written as DNA, the CDR3 is TGTGCCAGCAGCTTGGTATCTGCGGGGGGCCGAGATACGCAGTATTTT. As protein: CASSLVSAGGRDTQYF.

The table lists this clonotype with many counts. The V and J genes are TRBV18 and TRBJ2-5, with a tentative D call TRBD1 (5 bases). Germline-derived CDR1 and CDR2 are KGHSH and LQKENI. V lost 1 base and J 4 bases, leaving 16 bases between the germline ends. The CDR3 has 16 residues. CDR3 loop: CASSPRRGQGVETQYF. CDR3 bases: TGTGCCAGCTCACCACGAAGGGGCCAAGGGGTAGAGACCCAGTACTTC.

This clonotype was recorded a few times. The gene calls are TRBV6-1 and TRBJ2-3; D tentatively reads TRBD1 or TRBD2 (5 bases each). Germline V gene data show CDR1 as MNHNS and CDR2 as SASEGT. Trimming took 0 bases from V and 1 from J, leaving 11 bases between them. CDR3 size: 16 residues. The CDR3 sequence: CASSEASQGGTDTQYF. The CDR3 DNA reads as TGTGCCAGCAGTGAAGCTTCCCAGGGAGGCACAGATACGCAGTATTTT.

The chain joins TRBV13 to TRBJ1-1, with 9 bases lining up with TRBD1. Germline lookup yields CDR1 PRHDT and CDR2 FYEKMQ (reference sequence). With V trimmed by 5 bases and J by 5 bases, 9 bases remained unmatched. This CDR3 contains 15 residues. The CDR3, as DNA: TGTGCCAGCAGCGTTTCACAGGGGGCGCGAACTGAAGCTTTCTTT. It translates to CASSVSQGARTEAFF. Together with reference TRBV13 and TRBJ1-1, the CDR3 gives the full variable domain: AAGVIQSPRHLIKEKRETATLKCYPIPRHDTVYWYQQGPGQDPQFLISFYEKMQSDKGSIPDRFSAQQFSDYHSELNMSSLELGDSALYFCASSVSQGARTEAFFGQGTRLTVV.

This clonotype was counted ten times or more. Written as DNA, the CDR3 is TGCAGTGCTAGAAGTCCTTCAGTAACGCAGTATTTT. Translating gives CSARSPSVTQYF. The chain links TRBV20-1 to TRBJ2-3; D uncertain. The V end lost 2 bases, the J end lost 9 bases, and 12 bases lay between the germline ends. CDR3 size: 12 residues. Germline V CDR1 and CDR2: DFQATT, SNEGSKA (reference sequence).

This clonotype was found many times. The genes are TRBV29-1 and TRBJ2-3; 10 bases align to TRBD1. The germline gives CDR1 SQVTM, CDR2 ANQGSEA. Trimming at V came to 6 bases and at J to 3 bases, leaving 6 bases not matched to a gene. The CDR3 contains 14 residues. In DNA form, the CDR3 reads TGCAGCGTCAGCCGGGACAGGGGTACAGATACGCAGTATTTT. This translates into CSVSRDRGTDTQYF.

This chain uses TRBV20-1 with TRBJ2-1; no definite D call. The germline V gene has CDR1 DFQATT and CDR2 SNEGSKA (reference sequence). V was shortened by 3 bases and J by 8 bases, with 11 bases between the two germline ends. The CDR3 length is 12 residues. The CDR3: CSASPPRHEQFF. The CDR3 DNA reads TGCAGTGCTAGCCCCCCGCGCCATGAGCAGTTCTTC.

The chain carries TRBV12-5 and TRBJ2-7; TRBD1 matches at 9 bases. Germline values: CDR1 LGHNT, CDR2 FRNRAP. Trimming took 1 base from V and 5 from J; bases not matched to a gene: 3. The CDR3 has 14 residues. The CDR3 region has the DNA TGTGCTAGTGGTTTGGGGGGACAGGGTGACGAGCAGTACTTC. The encoded protein is CASGLGGQGDEQYF.